This T cell receptor (beta chain) was identified during a study of beta chain features in type 1 diabetes (dated by TCRdb to the late 2010s). For the wider study: Patients and healthy donors did not differ in mean age, gender distribution, total cell number or subset yield. A total of approximately 99,000,000 sorted cells were examined across all samples, and RNA yield correlated strongly with the number of cells per subset. Naive and central memory subsets were obtained from all 30 or so donors, but regulatory and stem cell-like memory subsets were isolated from only 8 patients and roughly 8 healthy donors. In the study, recently diagnosed type 1 diabetes patients and matched healthy donors were compared on the TCRB repertoires of their sorted circulating CD4+ T cell subsets.

The entire amount of isolated RNA was reverse transcribed using the High Capacity cDNA Reverse Transcription Kit, so the sequenced TCRB transcripts were expressed ones. Deep immunoSEQ sequencing was applied to naive, central memory and regulatory T cell samples, giving an average of approximately 4 million total reads per sample. After sorted cells were lysed in RLT buffer, RNA was extracted with DNase-treated RNeasy Micro or Mini kits, with the choice depending on cell number. To prevent cross-contamination, every cell subset was processed on its own, while patient and healthy donor samples were processed together. TCRB sequences were amplified from cDNA with the immunoSEQ multiplex PCR, producing 87-bp fragments spanning the CDR3 region. Amplicons were sequenced on the Illumina HiSeq platform. Per the authors' processing: Synthetic template baselines were used to correct PCR bias computationally, reads within Hamming distance 2 were collapsed, and singletons that could not be merged were discarded. Reads were aligned to IMGT to assign V, D and J genes, CDR3 length, and insertions or deletions at six rearrangement sites. Within each subset, clonotype counts were normalized to sorted cell number, after which true diversity and Gini coefficients were computed with the tcR R package. The overlap coefficient, calculated on TCRB nucleotide sequences, was used to measure repertoire sharing. Out-of-frame TCRB sequences from naive cells were analyzed as a proxy for the pre-selection repertoire. TCRdb took this table from immuneACCESS and kept in-frame rearrangements with V and J called. Such tables lack part of the clones; where checked against another copy, unresolved V genes explain under half of the gap, and the rest is unexplained. The V and J calls and clone size are taken from that table; D and trimming were inferred from the DNA. The sample profile shows under 250,000 clones; roughly 13% of them were found once. About 0.03% of the sample is in the top ten clones.

The germline V gene supplies CDR1 LGHNA and CDR2 YSLEER. The V and J ends are trimmed by 5 bases and 3 bases, leaving 8 bases between them. From cysteine to phenylalanine, the CDR3 is 13 amino acids long. Kept here is only the CDR3 DNA, which spans 39 bases and is read in frame from base 1. As for this clone: Its antigen is still unknown. No much larger clonotype is one base removed from it; base qualities were not supplied.

Results the study describes overall, beyond this receptor: Because cDNA rather than genomic DNA was sequenced, highly expressing activated cells could have been over-represented, although no difference in activation and CD3 levels was found between groups. Naive, central memory and regulatory TCRB repertoires appeared to be more similar among patients than among healthy donors. Shorter templates might be favored by PCR, yet because patient and control samples were amplified and corrected together, any such skew would affect both groups equally. A moderate but significant shortening of TCRB CDR3 length was observed in type 1 diabetes patients in all four CD4+ subsets. Fewer insertions and more nucleotide deletions at VDJ recombination sites were observed in patients with type 1 diabetes, implying thymic rearrangement abnormalities. HLA sub-analyses involved small numbers of individuals, so any influence of HLA type on TCRB rearrangement remained unresolved.

From each donor, a single peripheral blood sample of 100 to 150 mL on average was drawn into heparinised tubes. A BD FACSAria II was used to sort naive, central memory, regulatory and stem cell-like memory CD4+ T cells with a panel that included CD45RO, CCR7, CD25, CD127, CD95 and CD27. Purity was above 98% for every sorted population. PBMCs were isolated right away by Lymphoprep density gradient centrifugation and were stained directly, without culture. So that batch effects would be minimized, each experiment stained and sorted samples in pairs, pairing one healthy donor with one patient. Sequenced: naive CD4+ T cells from blood. The cell subset or site tag for this specimen amounts to: true naive CD4+ T cells. The sequence links TRBV4-3 to TRBJ1-5; a tentative D call is TRBD1 (6 bases match). The TCR comes from a woman aged 40 to 50 in good health. This receptor has the CDR3 CASSEGVNQPQHF. Read as DNA, the sequence is TGCGCCAGCAGCGAGGGGGTCAATCAGCCCCAGCATTTT.